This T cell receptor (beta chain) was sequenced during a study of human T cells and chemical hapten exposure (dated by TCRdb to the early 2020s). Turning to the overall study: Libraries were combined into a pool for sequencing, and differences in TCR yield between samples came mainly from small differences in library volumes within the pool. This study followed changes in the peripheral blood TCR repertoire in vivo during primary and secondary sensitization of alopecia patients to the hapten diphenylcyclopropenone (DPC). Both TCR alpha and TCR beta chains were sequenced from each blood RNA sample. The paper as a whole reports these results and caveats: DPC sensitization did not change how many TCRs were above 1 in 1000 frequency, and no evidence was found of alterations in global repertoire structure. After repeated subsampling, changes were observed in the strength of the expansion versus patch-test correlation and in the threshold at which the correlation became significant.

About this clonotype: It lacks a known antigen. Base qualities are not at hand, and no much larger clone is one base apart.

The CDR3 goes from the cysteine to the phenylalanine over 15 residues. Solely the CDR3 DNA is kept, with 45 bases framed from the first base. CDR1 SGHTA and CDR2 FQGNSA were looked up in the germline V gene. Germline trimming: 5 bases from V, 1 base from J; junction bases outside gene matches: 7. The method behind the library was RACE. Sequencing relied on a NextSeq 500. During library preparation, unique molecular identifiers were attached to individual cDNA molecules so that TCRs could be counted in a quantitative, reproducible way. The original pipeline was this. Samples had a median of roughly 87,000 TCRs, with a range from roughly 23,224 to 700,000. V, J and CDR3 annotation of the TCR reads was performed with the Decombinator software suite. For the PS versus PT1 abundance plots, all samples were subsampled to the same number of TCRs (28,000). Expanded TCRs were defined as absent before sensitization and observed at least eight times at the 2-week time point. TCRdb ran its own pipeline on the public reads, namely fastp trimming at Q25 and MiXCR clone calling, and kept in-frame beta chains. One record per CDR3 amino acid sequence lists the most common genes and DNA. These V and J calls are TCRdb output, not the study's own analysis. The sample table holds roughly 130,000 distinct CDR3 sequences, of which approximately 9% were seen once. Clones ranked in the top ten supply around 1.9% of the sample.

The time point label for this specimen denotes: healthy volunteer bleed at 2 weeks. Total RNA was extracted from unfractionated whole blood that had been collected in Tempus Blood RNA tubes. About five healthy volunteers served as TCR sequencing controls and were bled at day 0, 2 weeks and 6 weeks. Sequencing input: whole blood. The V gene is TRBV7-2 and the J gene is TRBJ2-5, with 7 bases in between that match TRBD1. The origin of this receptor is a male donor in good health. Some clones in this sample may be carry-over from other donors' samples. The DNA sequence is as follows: TGTGCCAGCAGCCCCGGGACAGCACCCCAAGAGACCCAGTACTTC. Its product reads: CASSPGTAPQETQYF.